This T cell receptor (beta chain) was found in a study of early T cells in non-severe SARS-CoV-2 infection (dated by TCRdb to the early 2020s). Background for the entire study: TCR sequencing used bulk RNA from unsorted whole blood, so alpha and beta chains could not be paired. The study at large found these results: Matching against VDJdb was skewed toward anti-spike CD8 responses, likely underestimated virus-specific expansions, and missed private and CD4 specificities.

The method behind the library was 5' RACE. The reads were generated on a NextSeq 500. In the TCR library protocol, unique molecular identifiers were attached to individual cDNA molecules to correct for PCR bias and sequencing error. Both TCR alpha and beta chains were sequenced, and tight co-correlation was observed between alpha and beta sequence abundances in each sample. Processing in the source paper ran as follows. Decombinator V4 was used to annotate the V gene, J gene and CDR3 of the TCR sequences. TCRs were defined as expanded if a significant change between any two time points was detected under a Poisson model with p below 0.0001. TCR abundances were normalised to the total number of TCRs sequenced per sample and were expressed as counts per million. MAIT TCRs were defined by TRAV1-2 paired with TRAJ12, TRAJ20 or TRAJ33, and iNKT TCRs by TRAV10 paired with TRAJ18. VDJdb, accessed on 1 November 2021, was searched for TCRs annotated for CMV, EBV and SARS-CoV-2, and TCRs annotated for more than one antigen were excluded. TCRdb reprocessing: public reads trimmed at Q25 with fastp, clones called with MiXCR, in-frame beta chains kept. All rows with the same CDR3 protein become a single entry with the most common DNA and genes. The V and J calls follow TCRdb's processing rather than the paper's. Counted in this sample were roughly 20,000 distinct CDR3 sequences; more than 4.5% of them appeared once. The ten largest clones capture roughly 5% of the sample.

Regarding this clonotype: Its antigen is still unknown. The input lacks base qualities; no much larger clone sits a single base away.

V loses 2 bases of germline sequence and J loses 2 bases, and the interval between the two ends is 13 bases. The CDR3 contains 15 residues, cysteine and phenylalanine counted. The kept DNA is CDR3 alone, 45 bases in frame from the first base. The germline V gene encodes CDR1 DFQATT and CDR2 SNEGSKA (reference sequence). The study was a case-control design nested within a healthcare worker cohort in London, UK, with weekly nasopharyngeal swab PCR tests and blood sampling. Healthcare workers were enrolled in the week of the UK lockdown, from 23 to 31 March 2020, and were followed every week for up to about 15 weeks.

Sequenced input: whole blood. The source of this sequence is an adult who was a healthcare worker with PCR-confirmed SARS-CoV-2 infection or an uninfected control (not recorded which). In this chain, TRBV20-1 is recombined with TRBJ2-1, with the D gene call left open. This receptor carries the CDR3 CSARNRAKTYNEQFF. Read as DNA, the sequence is TGCAGTGCTAGAAATCGCGCGAAAACCTACAATGAGCAGTTCTTC.